Each of the 12 T cell receptor beta chains below was sequenced from the same sample in a study of T cells in Graves' hyperthyroidism and ophthalmopathy. Amplification targeted TCR beta CDR3 regions from RNA transcripts. The study used the HTBI primer set for a first-round RT-PCR of the TCR CDR3. TCRdb re-derived calls from the multiplex PCR reads in MiXCR, one entry per CDR3 protein. This sample carries 600,000 to 650,000 distinct CDR3 sequences, 15% to 20% of them seen once, and the ten largest clones take approximately 3.8%. Material: blood. Every receptor here comes from a woman aged 30 to 39 with Graves' hyperthyroidism.

A few counts support this clonotype. The V call is TRBV6-2 or TRBV6-3, the J call TRBJ1-4; no clear D gene. Between the trimmed V and J ends, which lost 3 bases and 0 bases, there was a span of 8 bases. The CDR3 is 15 residues long. Germline V gene lookup returns CDR1 MNHEY and CDR2 SVGEGT. The CDR3 sequence: CASSYLGATNEKLFF. The CDR3 bases are TGTGCCAGCAGTTATCTAGGTGCAACTAATGAAAAACTGTTTTTT.

The V and J genes are TRBV3-1 and TRBJ2-2, with no clear D. CDR3 length equals 17 residues. The germline CDR1 and CDR2 sequences are LGHDT and YNNKEL (reference sequence). Trimming removed 0 bases from V and 5 bases from J, with 16 bases in between. CDR3 in DNA: TGTGCCAGCAGCCAAGATCCCCCTCAGTTCGTTACCGGGGAGCTGTTTTTT. As protein: CASSQDPPQFVTGELFF.

The J gene is TRBJ1-1, the V gene TRBV7-9, with TRBD1 matching 7 bases. The CDR3 sequence is 14 residues long. V lost 2 bases and J lost 7; bases outside the gene matches: 7. Germline values: CDR1 SEHNR, CDR2 FQNEAQ (reference sequence). The CDR3 region is CASSLRSGGREAFF. The CDR3 DNA reads TGTGCCAGCAGCTTAAGGTCAGGGGGACGTGAAGCTTTCTTT. Looking up the rest from reference TRBV7-9 and TRBJ1-1 gives the full variable domain: DTGVSQNPRHKITKRGQNVTFRCDPISEHNRLYWYRQTLGQGPEFLTYFQNEAQLEKSRLLSDRFSAERPKGSFSTLEIQRTEQGDSAMYLCASSLRSGGREAFFGQGTRLTVV.

A few counts support this clonotype. J is TRBJ2-3 and V is TRBV3-1; no clear D gene. There are 12 residues in the CDR3. V was clipped by 1 base and J by 8 bases, with 7 bases between them. Germline values: CDR1 LGHDT, CDR2 YNNKEL (reference sequence). In DNA, the CDR3 is TGTGCCAGCAGCCAAGGCTGGAGTACGCAGTATTTT. Protein sequence: CASSQGWSTQYF.

This clonotype has a single count. The CDR3 protein is CSVPTGNGPQHF. In DNA, the CDR3 is TGCAGCGTCCCGACAGGGAATGGGCCCCAGCATTTT. J is TRBJ1-5 and V is TRBV29-1; 7 bases agree with TRBD1. Germline V gene data show CDR1 as SQVTM and CDR2 as ANQGSEA. The CDR3 runs 12 residues. V shed 6 bases and J 9 bases; nucleotides not matched to a gene: 8.

This clonotype was seen at least ten times. The chain combines TRBV2 with TRBJ2-7; D perhaps matches TRBD1 (6 bases). V shed 7 bases and J shed 3 bases, with 7 bases lying between them. The CDR3 is made up of 11 amino acids. The germline gives CDR1 SNHLY, CDR2 FYNNEI. The chain's CDR3 is CASKQGYEQYF. CDR3 bases: TGTGCCAGCAAACAGGGCTACGAGCAGTACTTC.

The rearrangement uses TRBV6-5 and TRBJ1-2; D uncertain. The V gene's germline CDR1 is MNHEY and CDR2 SVGAGI. The CDR3 covers 16 residues. Trimming removed 0 bases from V and 4 bases from J, with 15 bases in between. The CDR3, as DNA: TGTGCCAGCAGTTACTCGATAGCTGCCTCCCGCTATGGCTACACCTTC. Translating it yields CASSYSIAASRYGYTF.

The chain links TRBV19 to TRBJ2-7; possible D gene TRBD2, 6 bases. The CDR3 has 15 residues. In germline, CDR1 is LNHDA, CDR2 SQIVND (reference sequence). The ends were cut back, 6 bases at V and 0 bases at J, with 15 bases in the middle. The CDR3 reads CASSLLGEVSYEQYF. The DNA of the CDR3 is TGTGCCAGTAGCCTCTTGGGGGAGGTCTCCTACGAGCAGTACTTC.

This clonotype was counted between two and nine times. The chain has TRBV19 and TRBJ2-7, with D perhaps being TRBD1 or TRBD2 (5 bases each). V was shortened by 5 bases and J by 5 bases, with 16 bases between the two germline ends. Per germline, CDR1 LNHDA and CDR2 SQIVND (reference sequence). The CDR3 contains 14 residues. CDR3 DNA sequence: TGTGCCAGTAGTGCCTGGGGGAGTTCCCACGAGCAGTACTTC. The encoded protein is CASSAWGSSHEQYF.

At least ten counts were recorded for this clonotype. The V gene is TRBV6-1, the J gene TRBJ1-5; D gene uncertain. Per the germline V gene, CDR1 is MNHNS and CDR2 is SASEGT. There are 13 residues in the CDR3. V shed 5 bases and J shed 9 bases, with 14 bases lying between them. CDR3 coding DNA: TGTGCCAGCAGTTTTGACACCGTTCGGCCCCAGCATTTT. Residues: CASSFDTVRPQHF.

The table lists this clonotype with many counts. The genes are TRBV15 and TRBJ1-5, with no clear D. This CDR3 has 13 residues. CDR1 LNHNV and CDR2 YYDKDF come from the germline V gene (reference sequence). V dropped 1 base and J dropped 9 bases, with 10 bases sitting between them. The DNA of the CDR3 is TGTGCCACCAGCAGAGGGGCGGACCGGCCCCAGCATTTT. As protein: CATSRGADRPQHF.

As concerns this clonotype: A read error is possible here, since a much larger clone lies one base away. The chain recombines TRBV12-5 with TRBJ1-2; a weak D match, TRBD1 (6 bases). V gave up 6 bases and J gave up 6 bases, with 17 bases separating them. CDR1 is LGHNT, CDR2 FRNRAP, per germline. The CDR3 spans 14 residues. CDR3 nucleotide sequence: TGTGCTAGTGGCCGTTCTGGGGGCGCGGATGGCTACACCTTC. Residues: CASGRSGGADGYTF.